The 4 T cell receptor beta chains below were found in one sample sequenced in a study of T-cell reconstitution after alpha-beta-depleted transplantation in children. Unique molecular identifiers were incorporated during preparation of the TCRbeta library. Each CDR3 protein is one row after TCRdb ran MiXCR on the PCR reads. The repertoire consists of around 800,000 distinct CDR3 sequences, with 15% to 20% occurring once and the leading ten covering roughly 5%. The specimen was PBMCs, mostly from graft donor cells, collected 360 days after TCRalphabeta/CD19-depleted stem cell transplant. The receptor source for this set is a male patient younger than 18 who had a stem cell transplant for acute lymphoblastic leukemia, so the T cells may come from the graft donor.

This clonotype was observed many times. The chain carries TRBV5-1 and TRBJ2-7; either TRBD1 or TRBD2 may fit D (7 bases each). V was cut by 5 bases and J by 3 bases, with 15 bases left in between. The CDR3 extends over 14 amino acids. Per the germline V gene, CDR1 is SGHRS and CDR2 is YFSETQ. The CDR3 reads CASSFQGGDYEQYF. Here the CDR3 DNA reads TGCGCCAGCAGTTTCCAGGGGGGGGACTACGAGCAGTACTTC.

The V call is TRBV12-3 or TRBV12-4, the J call TRBJ1-2; no clear D gene. The CDR3 sequence is 11 residues long. V lost 0 bases and J 8 bases, leaving 4 bases between the germline ends. The CDR3 coding sequence is TGTGCCAGCAGTTTAGCATGGGGCTACACCTTC. Translated, it gives CASSLAWGYTF.

CDR3: CASSEDRQGLDTQYF. The DNA of the CDR3 is TGTGCCAGCAGCGAGGACCGACAGGGGTTAGATACGCAGTATTTT. The V call is TRBV5-5, the J call TRBJ2-3, with 8 bases lining up with TRBD1. Germline V lookup: CDR1 SGHKS, CDR2 YYEKEE (reference sequence). This CDR3 spans 15 amino acids. V was pared by 4 bases and J by 5 bases, with 9 bases of the junction left unmatched.

This clonotype was observed many times. V is TRBV5-1 and J is TRBJ2-2; D gene uncertain. Trimming pared 0 bases from V and 0 bases from J, leaving 15 bases between. Germline assignment: CDR1 SGHRS and CDR2 YFSETQ. This CDR3 spans 18 amino acids. The CDR3 spells CASSLGAVFPPNTGELFF. CDR3 nucleotide sequence: TGCGCCAGCAGCTTGGGGGCCGTCTTCCCACCGAACACCGGGGAGCTGTTTTTT.